Presented here are 7 T cell receptor beta chains from one specimen sequenced in a study of cytotoxic CD8 clonotypes in ibrutinib-treated CLL. Sequencing used immunoSEQ multiplex PCR; TCRdb keeps in-frame clones, though not all of them. Found here are 73,000 or so clones, about two thirds of them singletons; the top ten hold around 5.8%. Sequencing was performed on PBMCs, taken after 12 months of ibrutinib treatment. These receptors were taken from a human donor with chronic lymphocytic leukemia.

The chain joins TRBV7-6 to TRBJ1-1; D remains unclear. The CDR3 is made up of 13 amino acids. Germline CDR1 SGHVS, CDR2 FNYEAQ. Deletions cut 6 bases from V and 1 base from J, with 9 bases between. The CDR3 reads CASRKQPNTEAFF. DNA of the CDR3: TGTGCCAGCAGGAAACAGCCGAACACTGAAGCTTTCTTT.

This CDR3 reads CASSLTYNEQFF. The CDR3 DNA reads TGTGCCAGCAGCTTAACTTACAATGAGCAGTTCTTC. This rearrangement joins TRBV7-2 to TRBJ2-1, with unresolved D. Between the trimmed V and J ends, which lost 2 bases and 4 bases, there was a span of 3 bases. The CDR3 runs 12 residues. Germline V gene lookup returns CDR1 SGHTA and CDR2 FQGNSA.

The V and J genes are TRBV18 and TRBJ1-2; a possible D gene is TRBD1 (6 bases). V dropped 3 bases and J dropped 8 bases, with 16 bases sitting between them. The germline V gene has CDR1 KGHSH and CDR2 LQKENI. The CDR3 runs to 14 residues. CDR3 in amino acids: CASSPEQGKGGYTF. CDR3 nucleotide sequence: TGTGCCAGCTCACCGGAGCAGGGGAAGGGCGGCTACACCTTC.

This sequence joins TRBV18 and TRBJ1-1; D uncertain. The CDR3 has 14 residues. Germline CDR1 is KGHSH and CDR2 is LQKENI. Deletions cut 3 bases from V and 6 bases from J, with 14 bases between. The CDR3, as DNA: TGTGCCAGCTCACCCGGCGGGGAGGTGCCTGAAGCTTTCTTT. Its protein is CASSPGGEVPEAFF.

This clone was detected a few times. V is TRBV5-1 and J is TRBJ1-1; D is uncertain. CDR1 is SGHRS, CDR2 YFSETQ, per germline. V gave up 0 bases and J gave up 3 bases, with 12 bases separating them. The CDR3 contains 15 residues. The CDR3 sequence: CASSLAGTGDTEAFF. In DNA, the CDR3 is TGCGCCAGCAGCTTGGCAGGCACGGGTGACACTGAAGCTTTCTTT.

This clone was seen a handful of times. The J gene is TRBJ2-1, the V gene TRBV6-1; D remains unclear. The length of the CDR3 is 15 residues. V was clipped by 2 bases and J by 7 bases, with 15 bases between them. Germline assignment: CDR1 MNHNS and CDR2 SASEGT. The CDR3 here is CASSELGRSGNEQFF. In DNA form, the CDR3 reads TGTGCCAGCAGTGAATTAGGACGGTCCGGGAATGAGCAGTTCTTC.

V and J are TRBV5-8 and TRBJ1-5, with 9 nucleotides matching TRBD1. After removal of 2 bases from V and 4 bases from J, the junction contained 4 bases not matched to a gene. The CDR3 has 15 amino acids. Germline V gene lookup returns CDR1 SGHTS and CDR2 YDEGEE. The CDR3 DNA is TGTGCCAGCAGCTTACTGACAGGGGGGAATCAGCCCCAGCATTTT. Translated: CASSLLTGGNQPQHF.